The present TCR beta chain was sequenced within a study of cytomegalovirus exposure and HLA in healthy donors. Study findings and constraints: A reported reduction in N-insertions relative to the approximately 690-donor mean was seen in an Asian-associated ancestry cluster in a later analysis.

The V gene's germline CDR1 is SGHRS and CDR2 YFSETQ. V dropped 4 bases and J dropped 2; count of bases not matched to a gene: 3. The CDR3 runs to 15 residues. Primers: 60 Vbeta forward and 13 Jbeta reverse. Clones were sequenced by immunoSEQ multiplex PCR, and TCRdb holds only the in-frame ones, with some missing. The sample holds around 130,000 clones, approximately 57% seen once. Comments on this clone: As yet, its antigen is unknown.

The receptor was isolated from a male donor in good health and CMV-seronegative. This chain joins TRBV5-1 and TRBJ2-5; TRBD1 matches at 12 bases. The sequenced material came from PBMCs. CDR3 loop: CASSRDRGPQETQYF. The CDR3 nucleotides are TGCGCCAGCAGCCGGGACAGGGGGCCGCAAGAGACCCAGTACTTC. The variable domain in full, completed from reference TRBV5-1 and TRBJ2-5, reads KAGVTQTPRYLIKTRGQQVTLSCSPISGHRSVSWYQQTPGQGLQFLFEYFSETQRNKGNFPGRFSGRQFSNSRSEMNVSTLELGDSALYLCASSRDRGPQETQYFGPGTRLLVL.